This TCR beta chain was captured in a study of cytomegalovirus exposure and HLA in healthy donors. Study-level information: Earlier, 100 million to 120 million unique TCR beta sequences were recovered from approximately 180 million T cells by an analysis. Roughly 92 million unique TCRs, all from HLA-typed donors, were included in an early release of the data. Regarding the study as a whole: Investigators reported around 150 TCR beta chains as tied to cytomegalovirus. Per a prior analysis, the majority of TCR beta V segments were productive roughly 87% or roughly 30% of the time.

With respect to this clone: Antigen unknown.

The PCR made use of 60 Vbeta and 13 Jbeta primers. Sequenced by immunoSEQ multiplex PCR; TCRdb stores in-frame clones only, minus some. Of fewer than 120,000 clones listed, approximately 83% are singletons. V lost 8 bases and J 0 bases, leaving 19 bases between the germline ends. The CDR3 totals 16 residues. Germline V CDR1 and CDR2: SNHLY, FYNNEI. The material sequenced was PBMCs. This TCR came from a man in his forties in good health and CMV-seronegative. J is TRBJ2-5 and V is TRBV2, with D possibly TRBD2 on 7 matching bases. The CDR3 DNA sequence: TGTGCCAGCCCCCTCAAACGGGGGGCTAACCAAGAGACCCAGTACTTC. This sequence encodes CASPLKRGANQETQYF.